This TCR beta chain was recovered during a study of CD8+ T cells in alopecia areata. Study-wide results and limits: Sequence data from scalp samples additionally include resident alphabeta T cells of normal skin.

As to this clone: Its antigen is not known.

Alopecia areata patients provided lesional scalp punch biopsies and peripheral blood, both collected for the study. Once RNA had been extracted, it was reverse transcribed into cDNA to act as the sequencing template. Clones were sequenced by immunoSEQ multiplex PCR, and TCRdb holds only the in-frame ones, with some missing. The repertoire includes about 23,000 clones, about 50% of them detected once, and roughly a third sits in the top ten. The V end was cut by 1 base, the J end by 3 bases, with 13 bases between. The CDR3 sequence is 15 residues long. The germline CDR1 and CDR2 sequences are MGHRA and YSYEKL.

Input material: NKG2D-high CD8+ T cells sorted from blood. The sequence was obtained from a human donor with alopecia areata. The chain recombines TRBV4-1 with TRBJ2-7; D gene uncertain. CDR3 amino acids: CASSQVAVSSYEQYF. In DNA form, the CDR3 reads TGCGCCAGCAGCCAAGTGGCCGTATCTAGCTACGAGCAGTACTTC.